The present TCR beta chain was sequenced within a study of cytomegalovirus exposure and HLA in healthy donors. Study-wide context: An early release of data contained about 85 million unique TCRs, which came from HLA-typed donors. Overall study findings and caveats: Common viral pathogens seemed, in a later analysis, to connect with several of the most significant clusters.

Trimming shortened V by 1 base and J by 6 bases, and 11 bases separated the two germline ends. The CDR3 contains 13 residues. Germline values: CDR1 SGHDT, CDR2 YYEEEE. 60 Vbeta and 13 Jbeta primers were used in PCR. TCRdb's copy holds only in-frame clones and misses some; the assay was immunoSEQ multiplex PCR. The sample contains roughly 170,000 clones, roughly 88% of which appear only once. Details on this clone: As yet, its antigen is unknown.

Sequenced: PBMCs. The chain couples TRBV5-6 to TRBJ2-7, with D tentatively TRBD2 (6 bases). The receptor comes from a girl aged 2 to 9 in good health and CMV-seropositive. The CDR3 region is CASSLSLRGEQYF. CDR3 sequence (DNA): TGTGCCAGCAGCTTGTCGTTGCGGGGCGAGCAGTACTTC.